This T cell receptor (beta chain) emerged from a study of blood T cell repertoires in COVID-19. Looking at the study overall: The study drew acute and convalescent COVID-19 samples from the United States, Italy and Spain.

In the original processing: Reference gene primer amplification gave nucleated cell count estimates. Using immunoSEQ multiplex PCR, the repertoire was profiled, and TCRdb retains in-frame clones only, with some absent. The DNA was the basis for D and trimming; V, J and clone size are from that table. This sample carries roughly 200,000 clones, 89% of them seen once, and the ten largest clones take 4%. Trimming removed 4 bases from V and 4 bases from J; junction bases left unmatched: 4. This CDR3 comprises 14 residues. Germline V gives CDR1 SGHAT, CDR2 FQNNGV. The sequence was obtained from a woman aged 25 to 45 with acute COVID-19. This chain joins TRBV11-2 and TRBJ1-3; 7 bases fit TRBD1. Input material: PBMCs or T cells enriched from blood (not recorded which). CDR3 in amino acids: CASSSRDSGNTIYF. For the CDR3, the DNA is TGTGCCAGCAGCTCCCGGGACAGCGGAAACACCATATATTTT. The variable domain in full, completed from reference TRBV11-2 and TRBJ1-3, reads EAGVAQSPRYKIIEKRQSVAFWCNPISGHATLYWYQQILGQGPKLLIQFQNNGVVDDSQLPKDRFSAERLKGVDSTLKIQPAKLEDSAVYLCASSSRDSGNTIYFGEGSWLTVV.